This T cell receptor (beta chain) was obtained from a study of regulatory and conventional T cells in RAG deficiency. General observations from the study: Shannon entropy was markedly lower and Simpson indices higher in RAG-deficient patients than control T-cell subsets.

Conventional CD4+ T cells were sorted from blood as CD25-low CD127-high cells. Trimming pared 4 bases from V and 1 base from J, leaving 13 bases between. CDR3 length: 15 amino acids. The germline CDR1 and CDR2 sequences are SGHDN and FVKESK. Notes on this clone: Antigen specificity is unknown.

The assay was immunoSEQ multiplex PCR, and TCRdb's table has in-frame clones only and misses some. The data show 45,000 or so clones, with 85% to 90% seen just once and 0.51% held by the top ten. These data were likewise used in another study, on regulatory T cells. That paper states: Amplification used 52 TRBV primers and 13 TRBJ primers.

The specimen was CD4+ effector T cells sorted from blood. The sequence came from a human donor in good health. The chain links TRBV14 to TRBJ1-1, with a weak D call TRBD1 (6 bases). The DNA of the CDR3 is TGTGCCAGCAGCCCCTTAACAGGGTGGAACACTGAAGCTTTCTTT. Protein product: CASSPLTGWNTEAFF.